Described below is a single TCR beta chain sequence and its context. Its antigen is not known. The sample is drawn from a study of T cell clonotyping in hematopoietic cell transplantation. Study-wide results and limits: Graft donor and pretransplant recipient Inverse Simpson Index values predicted broader posttransplant TCR diversity. Few recipient clonotypes overlapped donors; over 97% were de novo at given depth. CD4 and CD8 repertoire contributions could not be separated without sorting.

The data were produced by immunoSEQ multiplex PCR, yet TCRdb's version contains in-frame clones alone and is incomplete. The profile shows about 4,400 clones, 15% to 20% of them singletons. This CDR3 region has 11 residues. The V end lost 8 bases, the J end lost 4 bases, and 9 bases lay between the germline ends. The germline CDR1 and CDR2 sequences are MDHEN and SYDVKM. The specimen comprised PBMCs, sampled 180 days after allogeneic stem cell transplant. This clonotype was sampled from a male patient aged 18 to 29 who had an allogeneic stem cell transplant, so the T cells may come from the graft donor. Some clones in this sample may be carry-over from other donors' samples. This sequence joins TRBV28 and TRBJ2-7; D is possibly TRBD2 (5 bases). The CDR3 here is CASHEGYEQYF. In DNA form, the CDR3 reads TGTGCCAGCCACGAGGGTTACGAGCAGTACTTC.